Each of the 8 T cell receptor beta chains below was sequenced from the same sample in a study of blood T cell repertoires in COVID-19 (dated by TCRdb to the early 2020s). The library came from the immunoSEQ multiplex PCR assay. TCRdb mirrors the immuneACCESS table, restricted to in-frame sequences. Some clones are absent from its copies; in checked studies, under half trace to an unresolved V gene, and the reason for the others is unknown. This sample has about 62,000 clones in its table, and 80% to 90% of those were observed once. The ten largest clones add up to 1.3% of the sample. Specimen: peripheral blood. The receptors come from an elderly woman with acute or convalescent COVID-19.

The chain is built from TRBV19 and TRBJ1-5; no reliable D call. The CDR3 spans 13 residues. Trimming left V 3 bases short and J 6 bases short, with 9 bases between. Germline CDR1 reads LNHDA; CDR2 reads SQIVND (reference sequence). Written as DNA, the CDR3 is TGTGCCAGTAGTATGCAGGAACTTCAGCCCCAGCATTTT. Amino acid sequence: CASSMQELQPQHF.

The chain recombines TRBV30 with TRBJ2-1; tentatively, D is TRBD1 (6 bases). Germline V gene lookup returns CDR1 GTSNPN and CDR2 SVGIG (reference sequence). Deletions cut 0 bases from V and 7 bases from J, with 10 bases between. The CDR3 loop spans 13 amino acids. CDR3 sequence (DNA): TGTGCCTGGAGTGTCCAACAGGGAAATGAGCAGTTCTTC. It is translated as CAWSVQQGNEQFF.

The chain joins TRBV7-6 to TRBJ1-3, with D hard to call. V shed 5 bases and J shed 1 base, with 9 bases lying between them. CDR3 length equals 14 residues. Looked up from germline, CDR1 is SGHVS and CDR2 is FNYEAQ. CDR3 DNA: TGTGCCAGCAGCCCCCAGGATTCTGGAAACACCATATATTTT. This encodes CASSPQDSGNTIYF. The complete variable domain, with remaining parts taken from reference TRBV7-6 and TRBJ1-3, reads GAGVSQSPRYKVTKRGQDVALRCDPISGHVSLYWYRQALGQGPEFLTYFNYEAQQDKSGLPNDRFSAERPEGSISTLTIQRTEQRDSAMYRCASSPQDSGNTIYFGEGSWLTVV.

This chain joins TRBV11-2 and TRBJ2-3; 9 bases agree with TRBD1. V lost 1 base and J lost 6; bases outside the gene matches: 5. Germline V gene data show CDR1 as SGHAT and CDR2 as FQNNGV. The CDR3 is 15 residues long. CDR3: CASSLAGQGFDTQYF. The CDR3 bases are TGTGCCAGCAGCTTAGCGGGACAGGGTTTTGATACGCAGTATTTT. Filled out from reference TRBV11-2 and TRBJ2-3, the complete variable domain reads EAGVAQSPRYKIIEKRQSVAFWCNPISGHATLYWYQQILGQGPKLLIQFQNNGVVDDSQLPKDRFSAERLKGVDSTLKIQPAKLEDSAVYLCASSLAGQGFDTQYFGPGTRLTVL.

The J gene is TRBJ2-5, the V gene TRBV2, with 9 nucleotides matching TRBD1. Germline V gene sequence: CDR1 SNHLY, CDR2 FYNNEI. The V segment lost 6 bases and the J segment 1 base; nucleotides outside the gene matches: 6. The CDR3 loop spans 15 amino acids. The CDR3 coding sequence is TGTGCCAGCAGGGGGGACAGGGCAATCCAAGAGACCCAGTACTTC. As protein: CASRGDRAIQETQYF.

This chain joins TRBV11-3 and TRBJ2-1, with 8 bases aligning to TRBD1. CDR3 length: 16 residues. In germline, CDR1 is SGHNT, CDR2 YENEEA. With V trimmed by 6 bases and J by 2 bases, 9 bases remained unmatched. The CDR3 sequence is CASSPGGRGPYNEQFF. Written as DNA, the CDR3 is TGTGCCAGCAGTCCAGGGGGCAGAGGACCCTACAATGAGCAGTTCTTC.

This clone has more than one count but fewer than ten. V gene TRBV2 combines with J gene TRBJ1-1; D might be TRBD1 (6 bases). The germline V gene has CDR1 SNHLY and CDR2 FYNNEI. The CDR3 loop spans 14 amino acids. Trimming took off 5 bases at V and 0 bases at J, with 10 bases between the two ends. The CDR3 DNA is TGTGCCAGCAGTCTACAGGGTATGAACACTGAAGCTTTCTTT. Translation gives CASSLQGMNTEAFF. The complete variable domain, with remaining parts taken from reference TRBV2 and TRBJ1-1, reads EPEVTQTPSHQVTQMGQEVILRCVPISNHLYFYWYRQILGQKVEFLVSFYNNEISEKSEIFDDQFSVERPDGSNFTLKIRSTKLEDSAMYFCASSLQGMNTEAFFGQGTRLTVV.

The chain has TRBV9 and TRBJ2-5; no reliable D call. Germline V CDR1 and CDR2: SGDLS, YYNGEE. The CDR3 runs 15 residues. V shed 1 base and J shed 1 base, with 11 bases lying between them. CDR3 nucleotide sequence: TGTGCCAGCAGCGTAACGTCAGGCAGCCAAGAGACCCAGTACTTC. Its translation: CASSVTSGSQETQYF.